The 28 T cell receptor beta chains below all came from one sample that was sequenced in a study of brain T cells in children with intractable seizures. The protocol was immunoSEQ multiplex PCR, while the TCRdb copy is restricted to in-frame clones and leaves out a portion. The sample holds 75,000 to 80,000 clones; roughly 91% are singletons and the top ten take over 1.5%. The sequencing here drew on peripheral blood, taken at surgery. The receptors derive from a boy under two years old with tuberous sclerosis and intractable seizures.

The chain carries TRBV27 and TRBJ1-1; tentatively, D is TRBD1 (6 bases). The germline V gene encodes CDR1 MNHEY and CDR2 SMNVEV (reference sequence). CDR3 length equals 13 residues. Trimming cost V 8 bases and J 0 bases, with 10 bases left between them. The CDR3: CASGTGLNTEAFF. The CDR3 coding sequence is TGTGCCAGCGGAACAGGGTTGAACACTGAAGCTTTCTTT.

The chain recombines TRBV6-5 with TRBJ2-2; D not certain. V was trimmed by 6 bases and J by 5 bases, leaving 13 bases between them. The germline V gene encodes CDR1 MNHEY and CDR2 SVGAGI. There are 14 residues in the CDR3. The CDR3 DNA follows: TGTGCCAGCAGGTGGACGGATGGAACCGGGGAGCTGTTTTTT. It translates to CASRWTDGTGELFF.

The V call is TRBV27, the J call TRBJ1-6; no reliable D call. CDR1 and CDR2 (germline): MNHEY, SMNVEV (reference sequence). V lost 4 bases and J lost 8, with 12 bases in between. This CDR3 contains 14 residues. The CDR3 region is CASSSPEWYSPLHF. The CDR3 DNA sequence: TGTGCCAGCAGTTCCCCTGAATGGTATTCACCCCTCCACTTT.

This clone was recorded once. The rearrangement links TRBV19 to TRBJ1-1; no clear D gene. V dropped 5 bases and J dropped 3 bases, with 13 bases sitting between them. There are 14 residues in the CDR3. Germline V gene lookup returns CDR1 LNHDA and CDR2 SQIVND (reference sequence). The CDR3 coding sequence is TGTGCCAGTAGTCCCCCTGGCAGTTACACTGAAGCTTTCTTT. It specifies CASSPPGSYTEAFF.

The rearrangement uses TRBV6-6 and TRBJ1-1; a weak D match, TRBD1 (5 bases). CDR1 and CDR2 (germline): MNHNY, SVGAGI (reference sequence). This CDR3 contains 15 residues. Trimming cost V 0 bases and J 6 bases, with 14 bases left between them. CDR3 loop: CASSYSSTQGPEAFF. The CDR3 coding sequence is TGTGCCAGCAGTTACTCCAGCACCCAGGGACCTGAAGCTTTCTTT.

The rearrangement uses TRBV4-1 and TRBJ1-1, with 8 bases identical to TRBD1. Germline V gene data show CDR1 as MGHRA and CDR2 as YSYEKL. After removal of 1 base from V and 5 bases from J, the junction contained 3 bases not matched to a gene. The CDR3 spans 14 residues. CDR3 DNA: TGCGCCAGCAGCCAAGGCCAGGGGGCAACTGAAGCTTTCTTT. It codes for CASSQGQGATEAFF.

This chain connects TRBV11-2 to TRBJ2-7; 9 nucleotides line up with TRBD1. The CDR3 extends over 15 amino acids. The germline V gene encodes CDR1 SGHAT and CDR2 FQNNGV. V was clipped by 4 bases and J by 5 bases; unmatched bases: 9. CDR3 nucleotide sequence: TGTGCCAGCAGCTCAAACAGGGGGCTCGGGAACGAGCAGTACTTC. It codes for CASSSNRGLGNEQYF.

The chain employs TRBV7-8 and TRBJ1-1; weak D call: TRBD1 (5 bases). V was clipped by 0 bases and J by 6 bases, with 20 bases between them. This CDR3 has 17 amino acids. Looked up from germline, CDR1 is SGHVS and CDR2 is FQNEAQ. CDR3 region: CASSLALLGRDNAEAFF. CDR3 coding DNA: TGTGCCAGCAGCTTAGCGCTCTTGGGCAGGGATAACGCTGAAGCTTTCTTT.

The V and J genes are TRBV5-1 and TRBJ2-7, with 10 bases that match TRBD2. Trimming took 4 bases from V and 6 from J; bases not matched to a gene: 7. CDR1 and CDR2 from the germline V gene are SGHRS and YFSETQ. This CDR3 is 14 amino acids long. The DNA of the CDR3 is TGCGCCAGCAGCCTTCCTAGCGGGGGAGGCGAGCAGTACTTC. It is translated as CASSLPSGGGEQYF. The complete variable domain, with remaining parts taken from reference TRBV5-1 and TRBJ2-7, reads KAGVTQTPRYLIKTRGQQVTLSCSPISGHRSVSWYQQTPGQGLQFLFEYFSETQRNKGNFPGRFSGRQFSNSRSEMNVSTLELGDSALYLCASSLPSGGGEQYFGPGTRLTVT.

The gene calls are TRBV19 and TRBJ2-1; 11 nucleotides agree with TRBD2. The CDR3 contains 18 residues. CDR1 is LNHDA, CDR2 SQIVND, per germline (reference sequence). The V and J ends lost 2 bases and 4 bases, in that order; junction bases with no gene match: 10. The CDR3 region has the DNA TGTGCCAGTAGTATAAATAGTAAGGGGACTAGCGGTTACAATGAGCAGTTCTTC. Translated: CASSINSKGTSGYNEQFF.

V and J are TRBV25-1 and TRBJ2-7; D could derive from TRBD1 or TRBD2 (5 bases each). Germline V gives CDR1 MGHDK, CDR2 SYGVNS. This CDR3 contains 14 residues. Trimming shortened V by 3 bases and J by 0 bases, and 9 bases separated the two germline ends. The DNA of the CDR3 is TGTGCCAGCAGTGAGTGGGGGACCTCCTACGAGCAGTACTTC. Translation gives CASSEWGTSYEQYF.

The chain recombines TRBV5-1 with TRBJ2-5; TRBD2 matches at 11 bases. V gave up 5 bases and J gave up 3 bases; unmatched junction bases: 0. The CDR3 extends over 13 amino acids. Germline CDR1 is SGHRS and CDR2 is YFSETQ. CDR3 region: CASSSGGEETQYF. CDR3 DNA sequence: TGCGCCAGCAGTAGCGGGGGGGAAGAGACCCAGTACTTC.

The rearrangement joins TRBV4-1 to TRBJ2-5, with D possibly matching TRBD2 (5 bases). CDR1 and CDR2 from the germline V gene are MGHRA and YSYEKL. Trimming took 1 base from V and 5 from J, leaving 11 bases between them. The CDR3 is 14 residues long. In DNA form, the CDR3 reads TGCGCCAGCAGCCAAGTCCTAGCTGCGGAGACCCAGTACTTC. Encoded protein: CASSQVLAAETQYF.

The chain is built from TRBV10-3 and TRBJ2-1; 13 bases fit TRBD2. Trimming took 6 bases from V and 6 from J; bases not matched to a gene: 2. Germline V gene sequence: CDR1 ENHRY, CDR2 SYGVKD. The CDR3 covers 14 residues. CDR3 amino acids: CAIRTSGGRNEQFF. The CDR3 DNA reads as TGTGCCATCAGGACTAGCGGGGGGCGCAATGAGCAGTTCTTC.

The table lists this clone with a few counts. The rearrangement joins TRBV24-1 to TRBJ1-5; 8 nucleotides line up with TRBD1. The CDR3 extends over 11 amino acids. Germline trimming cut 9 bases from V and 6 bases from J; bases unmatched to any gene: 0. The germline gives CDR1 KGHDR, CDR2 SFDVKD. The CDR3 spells CATGQGQPQHF. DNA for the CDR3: TGTGCCACCGGACAGGGTCAGCCCCAGCATTTT.

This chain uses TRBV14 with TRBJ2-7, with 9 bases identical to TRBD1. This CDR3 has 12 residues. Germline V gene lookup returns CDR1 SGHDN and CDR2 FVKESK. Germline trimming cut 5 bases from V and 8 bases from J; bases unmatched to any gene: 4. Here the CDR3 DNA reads TGTGCCAGCAGCGTACAGGGGGCAAAGCAGTACTTC. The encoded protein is CASSVQGAKQYF.

The CDR3 sequence is CASSPTRATTEAFF. The CDR3 DNA reads TGTGCCAGCAGCCCAACCCGGGCCACAACCGAAGCTTTCTTT. This chain connects TRBV6-5 to TRBJ1-1, with D uncertain. CDR1 MNHEY and CDR2 SVGAGI come from the germline V gene. The CDR3 consists of 14 residues. V lost 6 bases, J lost 8 bases, and 19 bases lay in between.

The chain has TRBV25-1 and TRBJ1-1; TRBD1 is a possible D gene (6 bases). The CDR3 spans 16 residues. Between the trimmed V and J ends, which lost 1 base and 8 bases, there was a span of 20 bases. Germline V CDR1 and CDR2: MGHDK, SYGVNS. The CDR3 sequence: CASSESTYGRGKEAFF. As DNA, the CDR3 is TGTGCCAGCAGTGAATCTACCTACGGTAGGGGGAAAGAAGCTTTCTTT.

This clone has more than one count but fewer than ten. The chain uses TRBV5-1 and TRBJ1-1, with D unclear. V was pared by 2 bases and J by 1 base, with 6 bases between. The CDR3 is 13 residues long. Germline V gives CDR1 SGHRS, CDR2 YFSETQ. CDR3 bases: TGCGCCAGCAGCTTTCAGACGAACACTGAAGCTTTCTTT. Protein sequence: CASSFQTNTEAFF.

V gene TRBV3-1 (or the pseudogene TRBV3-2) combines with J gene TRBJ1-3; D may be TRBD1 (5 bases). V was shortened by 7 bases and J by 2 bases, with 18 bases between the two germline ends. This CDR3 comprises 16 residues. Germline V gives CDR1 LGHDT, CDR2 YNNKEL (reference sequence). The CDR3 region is CASTSWGGGAGNTIYF. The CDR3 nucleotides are TGTGCCAGCACCTCGTGGGGTGGAGGGGCTGGAAACACCATATATTTT.

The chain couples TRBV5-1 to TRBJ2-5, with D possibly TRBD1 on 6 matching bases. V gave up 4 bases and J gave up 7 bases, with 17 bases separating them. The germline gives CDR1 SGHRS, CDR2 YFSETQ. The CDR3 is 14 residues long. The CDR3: CASSPMDSSATQYF. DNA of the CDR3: TGCGCCAGCAGCCCGATGGACAGTTCGGCGACCCAGTACTTC.

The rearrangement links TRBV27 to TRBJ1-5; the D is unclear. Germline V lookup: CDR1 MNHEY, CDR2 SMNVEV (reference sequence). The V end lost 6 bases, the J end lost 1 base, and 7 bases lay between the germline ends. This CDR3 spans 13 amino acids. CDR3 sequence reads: CASSLQSNQPQHF. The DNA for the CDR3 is TGTGCCAGCAGCCTACAGAGCAATCAGCCCCAGCATTTT.

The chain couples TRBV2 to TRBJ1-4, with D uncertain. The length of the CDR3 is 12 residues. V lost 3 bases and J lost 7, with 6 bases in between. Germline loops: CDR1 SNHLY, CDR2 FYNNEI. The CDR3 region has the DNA TGTGCCAGCAGTGACACGGGTGAAAAACTGTTTTTT. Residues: CASSDTGEKLFF. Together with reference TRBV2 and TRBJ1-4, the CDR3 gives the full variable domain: EPEVTQTPSHQVTQMGQEVILRCVPISNHLYFYWYRQILGQKVEFLVSFYNNEISEKSEIFDDQFSVERPDGSNFTLKIRSTKLEDSAMYFCASSDTGEKLFFGSGTQLSVL.

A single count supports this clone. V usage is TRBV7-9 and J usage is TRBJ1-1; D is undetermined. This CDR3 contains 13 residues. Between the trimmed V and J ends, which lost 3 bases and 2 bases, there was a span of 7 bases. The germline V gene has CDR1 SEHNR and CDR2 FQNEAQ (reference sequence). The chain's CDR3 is CASSFTDNTEAFF. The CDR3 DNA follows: TGTGCCAGCAGCTTTACCGATAACACTGAAGCTTTCTTT.

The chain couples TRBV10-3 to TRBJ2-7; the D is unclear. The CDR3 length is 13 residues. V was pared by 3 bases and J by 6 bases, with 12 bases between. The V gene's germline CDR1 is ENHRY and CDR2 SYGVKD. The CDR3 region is CAISDRMPGEQYF. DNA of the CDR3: TGTGCCATCAGTGATCGTATGCCAGGCGAGCAGTACTTC.

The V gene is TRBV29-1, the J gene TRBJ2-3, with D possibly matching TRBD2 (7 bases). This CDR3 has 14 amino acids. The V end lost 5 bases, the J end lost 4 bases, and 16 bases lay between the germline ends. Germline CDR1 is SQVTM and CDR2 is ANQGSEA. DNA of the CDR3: TGCAGCGTTATTTCCCAGGGGAGGGCAGATACGCAGTATTTT. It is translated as CSVISQGRADTQYF.

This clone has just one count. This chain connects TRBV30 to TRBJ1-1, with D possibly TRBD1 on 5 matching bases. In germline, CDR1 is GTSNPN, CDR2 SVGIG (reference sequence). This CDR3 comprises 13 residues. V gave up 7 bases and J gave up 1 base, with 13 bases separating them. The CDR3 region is CASSRGANTEAFF. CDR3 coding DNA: TGTGCCTCTTCTCGGGGCGCGAACACTGAAGCTTTCTTT. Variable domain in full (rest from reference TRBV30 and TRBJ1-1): SQTIHQWPATLVQPVGSPLSLECTVEGTSNPNLYWYRQAAGRGLQLLFYSVGIGQISSEVPQNLSASRPQDRQFILSSKKLLLSDSGFYLCASSRGANTEAFFGQGTRLTVV.

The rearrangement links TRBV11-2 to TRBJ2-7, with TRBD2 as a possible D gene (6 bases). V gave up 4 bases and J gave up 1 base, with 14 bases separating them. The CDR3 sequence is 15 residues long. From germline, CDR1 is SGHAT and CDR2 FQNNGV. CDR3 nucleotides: TGTGCCAGCAGCTCCACATGGAGGGAGTCCTACGAGCAGTACTTC. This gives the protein CASSSTWRESYEQYF.